The present T cell receptor beta chain was sequenced within a study of cytomegalovirus exposure and HLA in healthy donors. Study-wide results and caveats: Most TCR sequences proved rare, with some public TCRs found in many donors. V- and J-gene trimming of TCR beta was linked (in a later analysis) to a missense DCLRE1C variant.

The length of the CDR3 is 14 residues. V shed 5 bases and J 4 bases; nucleotides not matched to a gene: 6. Germline V CDR1 and CDR2: SGHNT, YENEEA. PCR was performed using 60 Vbeta and 13 Jbeta primers. Clones were sequenced by immunoSEQ multiplex PCR, and TCRdb holds only the in-frame ones, with some missing. The table has about 180,000 clones, 76% seen once; the top ten hold roughly 2.5%. In its sample, this clone was seen once. What it binds is unknown. This chain joins TRBV11-3 and TRBJ2-3; 7 nucleotides agree with TRBD2. Sequences were obtained from PBMCs. The TCR comes from a woman under 40 in good health and CMV-seropositive. The CDR3 DNA sequence: TGTGCCAGCAGCCTAGTGACTAGCTCAGATACGCAGTATTTT. Protein product: CASSLVTSSDTQYF. Complete variable domain (other parts from reference TRBV11-3 and TRBJ2-3): EAGVVQSPRYKIIEKKQPVAFWCNPISGHNTLYWYLQNLGQGPELLIRYENEEAVDDSQLPKDRFSAERLKGVDSTLKIQPAELGDSAVYLCASSLVTSSDTQYFGPGTRLTVL.